This TCR beta chain was recorded in a study of shared clonotypes between healthy human individuals. Here immunoSEQ multiplex PCR was the method, and the copy in TCRdb shows in-frame clones only, minus some. The sample gives about 1,800,000 clones, about 95% of which show up once; 1.2% is in the top ten. Naive CD8 isolation took CD45RO-negative cells positively selected for CCR7 and excluded terminally differentiated effector memory CD45RA+ cells. This clone came up once. CDR3 length: 15 amino acids. Per the germline V gene, CDR1 is SGDLS and CDR2 is YYNGEE. V lost 1 base to trimming and J lost 0 bases, with 8 bases between them.

The TCR comes from a man between 18 and 35 years old in good health. Specimen: naive CD8+ T cells sorted from blood. The chain couples TRBV9 to TRBJ2-1; D not resolved. The CDR3 spells CASSVFGNSYNEQFF. CDR3 nucleotide sequence: TGTGCCAGCAGCGTATTTGGGAACTCCTACAATGAGCAGTTCTTC.